A selection of T cell receptor beta chains follows, all from one sample in a study of T cell clusters in autoimmune cytopenias. For each CDR3 protein, TCRdb gives one entry from its re-call of the multiplex PCR reads, without DNA. This listing includes 4,000 to 6,000 distinct CDR3 sequences. The sample was also reused in another study, on T cell repertoires in aging, cancer and after chemotherapy.

Sequencing input: peripheral blood. These receptors were obtained from a human donor with chronic lymphocytic leukemia. The donor label of this sample is uncertain. CDR3s include the opening cysteine and the closing phenylalanine or tryptophan. The listing skips clone size in some rows; elsewhere it reads once, few, many or a size class.

cdr3_length: 14; clone_size: -; v_call: TRBV5-6; j_call: TRBJ2-3; cdr3_aa: CASSSGTITDTQYF
cdr3_length: 17; clone_size: -; v_call: TRBV4-1; j_call: TRBJ1-4; cdr3_aa: CASSQDSVLREIEKLFF
cdr3_length: 14; clone_size: medium-sized; v_call: TRBV6-1; j_call: TRBJ1-5; cdr3_aa: CASSEARGYQPQHF
cdr3_length: 17; clone_size: -; v_call: TRBV5-1; j_call: TRBJ2-3; cdr3_aa: CASRDEWLAGALDTQYF
cdr3_length: 16; clone_size: medium-sized; v_call: TRBV6-1; j_call: TRBJ2-1; cdr3_aa: CASNKLGTPIYNEQFF
cdr3_length: 14; clone_size: -; v_call: TRBV6-5; j_call: TRBJ1-1; cdr3_aa: CASSYVGAWTEAFF
cdr3_length: 15; clone_size: -; v_call: TRBV5-5; j_call: TRBJ1-4; cdr3_aa: CASSLELKGNEKLFF
cdr3_length: 13; clone_size: -; v_call: TRBV18; j_call: TRBJ1-1; cdr3_aa: CASSNTGGSEAFF
cdr3_length: 14; clone_size: -; v_call: TRBV27; j_call: TRBJ1-6; cdr3_aa: CATKYRDRVSPLHF
cdr3_length: 15; clone_size: -; v_call: TRBV6-5; j_call: TRBJ2-2; cdr3_aa: CASISGRKNTGELFF
cdr3_length: 13; clone_size: medium-sized; v_call: TRBV19; j_call: TRBJ2-7; cdr3_aa: CASRRVGDHEQYF
cdr3_length: 15; clone_size: medium-sized; v_call: TRBV6-1; j_call: TRBJ2-1; cdr3_aa: CASRRQGSGHNEQFF
cdr3_length: 17; clone_size: -; v_call: TRBV18; j_call: TRBJ2-3; cdr3_aa: CASSPQGQGFFTDTQYF
cdr3_length: 17; clone_size: -; v_call: TRBV20-1; j_call: TRBJ2-1; cdr3_aa: CSARDPSGMSSYNEQFF
cdr3_length: 13; clone_size: -; v_call: TRBV12-3/TRBV12-4; j_call: TRBJ2-4; cdr3_aa: CASSFAGAHIQYF
cdr3_length: 12; clone_size: -; v_call: TRBV2; j_call: TRBJ1-3; cdr3_aa: CASSDRYRTIYF
cdr3_length: 14; clone_size: -; v_call: TRBV5-4; j_call: TRBJ1-6; cdr3_aa: CASNRDRLNSPLHF
cdr3_length: 15; clone_size: -; v_call: TRBV7-2; j_call: TRBJ2-3; cdr3_aa: CASSLPQINTDTQYF
cdr3_length: 12; clone_size: medium-sized; v_call: TRBV27; j_call: TRBJ1-6; cdr3_aa: CASSFVGSPLHF
cdr3_length: 15; clone_size: -; v_call: TRBV9; j_call: TRBJ2-7; cdr3_aa: CASSVVRPGGYEQYF
cdr3_length: 15; clone_size: medium-sized; v_call: TRBV15; j_call: TRBJ1-6; cdr3_aa: CATEPQGAGNSPLHF
cdr3_length: 15; clone_size: medium-sized; v_call: TRBV5-6; j_call: TRBJ2-1; cdr3_aa: CASSAGTGNNHEQFF
cdr3_length: 14; clone_size: medium-sized; v_call: TRBV29-1; j_call: TRBJ2-7; cdr3_aa: CSVGTRTGVDEQYF
cdr3_length: 16; clone_size: medium-sized; v_call: TRBV10-3; j_call: TRBJ1-2; cdr3_aa: CAISESWDRGNYGYTF
cdr3_length: 18; clone_size: -; v_call: TRBV19; j_call: TRBJ1-2; cdr3_aa: CASSTGQGRWDSNYGYTF
cdr3_length: 13; clone_size: medium-sized; v_call: TRBV5-6; j_call: TRBJ1-2; cdr3_aa: CASRRTGDYGYTF
cdr3_length: 20; clone_size: -; v_call: TRBV6-5; j_call: TRBJ2-3; cdr3_aa: CASSSIPLGLDEGNTDTQYF
cdr3_length: 15; clone_size: -; v_call: TRBV27; j_call: TRBJ1-1; cdr3_aa: CASSAGQGMNTEAFF
cdr3_length: 14; clone_size: -; v_call: TRBV6-5; j_call: TRBJ2-1; cdr3_aa: CASSYGLDGNEQFF
cdr3_length: 14; clone_size: -; v_call: TRBV10-2; j_call: TRBJ1-5; cdr3_aa: CASSTVGGSQPQHF
cdr3_length: 12; clone_size: medium-sized; v_call: TRBV29-1; j_call: TRBJ1-2; cdr3_aa: CSVDPGNYGYTF
cdr3_length: 14; clone_size: -; v_call: TRBV6-2/TRBV6-3; j_call: TRBJ1-5; cdr3_aa: CASSKQGLHRPQHF